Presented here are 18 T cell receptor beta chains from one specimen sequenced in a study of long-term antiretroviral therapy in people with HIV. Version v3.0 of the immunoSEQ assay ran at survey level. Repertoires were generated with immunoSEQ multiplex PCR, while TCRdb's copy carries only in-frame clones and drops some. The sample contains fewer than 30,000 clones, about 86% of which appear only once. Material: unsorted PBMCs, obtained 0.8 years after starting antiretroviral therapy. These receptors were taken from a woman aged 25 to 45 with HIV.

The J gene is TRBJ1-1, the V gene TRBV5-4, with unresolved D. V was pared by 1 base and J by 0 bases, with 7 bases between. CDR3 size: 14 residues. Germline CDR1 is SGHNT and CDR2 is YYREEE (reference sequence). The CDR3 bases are TGTGCCAGCAGCTTGATTCCTTTGAACACTGAAGCTTTCTTT. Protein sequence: CASSLIPLNTEAFF.

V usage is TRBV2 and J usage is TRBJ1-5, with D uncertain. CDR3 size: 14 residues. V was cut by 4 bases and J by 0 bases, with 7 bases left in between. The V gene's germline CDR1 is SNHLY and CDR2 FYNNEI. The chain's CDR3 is CASSAAFSNQPQHF. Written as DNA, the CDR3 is TGTGCCAGCAGTGCCGCGTTTAGCAATCAGCCCCAGCATTTT. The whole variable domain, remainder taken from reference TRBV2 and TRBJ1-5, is EPEVTQTPSHQVTQMGQEVILRCVPISNHLYFYWYRQILGQKVEFLVSFYNNEISEKSEIFDDQFSVERPDGSNFTLKIRSTKLEDSAMYFCASSAAFSNQPQHFGDGTRLSIL.

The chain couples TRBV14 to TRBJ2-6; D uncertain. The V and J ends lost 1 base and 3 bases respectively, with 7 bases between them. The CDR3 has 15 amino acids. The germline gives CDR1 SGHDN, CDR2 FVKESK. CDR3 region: CASSQVLFGANVLTF. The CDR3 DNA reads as TGTGCCAGCAGCCAAGTATTGTTTGGGGCCAACGTCCTGACTTTC.

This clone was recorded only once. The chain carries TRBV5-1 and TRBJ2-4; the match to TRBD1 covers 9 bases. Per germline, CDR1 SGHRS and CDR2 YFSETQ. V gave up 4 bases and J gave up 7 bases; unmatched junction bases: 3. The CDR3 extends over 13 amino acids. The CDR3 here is CASSPGQGNIQYF. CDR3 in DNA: TGCGCCAGCAGCCCAGGACAGGGGAACATTCAGTACTTC.

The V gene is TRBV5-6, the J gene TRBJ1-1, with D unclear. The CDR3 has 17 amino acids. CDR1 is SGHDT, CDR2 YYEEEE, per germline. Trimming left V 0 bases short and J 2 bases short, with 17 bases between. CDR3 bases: TGTGCCAGCAGCTTGGGTGGCAGTAGACGCCTCAACACTGAAGCTTTCTTT. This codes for CASSLGGSRRLNTEAFF.

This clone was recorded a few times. The CDR3 loop reads CASSQDIGGAVNTIYF. The CDR3 coding sequence is TGTGCCAGCAGCCAAGATATAGGGGGCGCGGTAAACACCATATATTTT. This chain connects TRBV4-2 to TRBJ1-3, with 7 bases identical to TRBD1. V lost 0 bases to trimming and J lost 6 bases; unmatched junction nucleotides: 8. Germline V gene data show CDR1 as LGHNA and CDR2 as YNFKEQ. The CDR3 has 16 amino acids.

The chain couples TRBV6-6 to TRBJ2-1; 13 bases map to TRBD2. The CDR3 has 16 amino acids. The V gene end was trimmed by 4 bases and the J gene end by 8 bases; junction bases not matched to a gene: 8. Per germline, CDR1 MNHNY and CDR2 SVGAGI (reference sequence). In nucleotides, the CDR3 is TGTGCCAGCAGTTTCACTAGCGGGGGGGCCGTCGATGAGCAGTTCTTC. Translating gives CASSFTSGGAVDEQFF.

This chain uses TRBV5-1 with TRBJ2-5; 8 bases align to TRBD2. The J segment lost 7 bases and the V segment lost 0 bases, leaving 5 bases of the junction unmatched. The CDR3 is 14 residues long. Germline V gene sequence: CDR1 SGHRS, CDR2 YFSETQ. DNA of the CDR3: TGCGCCAGCAGCTTGGAAGTTAGCGGGGTGACCCAGTACTTC. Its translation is CASSLEVSGVTQYF.

The CDR3 spells CASKYQGSSYEQYF. The CDR3, as DNA: TGTGCCAGTAAATATCAGGGAAGCTCCTACGAGCAGTACTTC. V usage is TRBV19 and J usage is TRBJ2-7, with D possibly being TRBD1 (5 bases). Germline CDR1 and CDR2: LNHDA and SQIVND (reference sequence). CDR3 length: 14 amino acids. The germline V and J ends were trimmed by 7 bases and 0 bases, with 13 bases remaining between them.

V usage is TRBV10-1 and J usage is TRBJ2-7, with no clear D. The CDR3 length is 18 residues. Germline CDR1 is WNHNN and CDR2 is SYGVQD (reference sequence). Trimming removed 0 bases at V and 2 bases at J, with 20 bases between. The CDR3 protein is CASSESTGEDPNPYEQYV. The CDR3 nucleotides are TGCGCCAGCAGTGAGTCGACGGGTGAGGACCCAAACCCCTACGAGCAGTACGTC.

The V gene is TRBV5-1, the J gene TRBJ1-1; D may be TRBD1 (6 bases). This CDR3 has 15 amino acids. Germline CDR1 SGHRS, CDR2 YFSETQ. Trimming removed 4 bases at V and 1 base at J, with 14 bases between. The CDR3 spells CASSSTGQTNTEAFF. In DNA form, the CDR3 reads TGCGCCAGCAGCAGCACGGGACAAACGAACACTGAAGCTTTCTTT. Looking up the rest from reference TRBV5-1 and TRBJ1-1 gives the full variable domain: KAGVTQTPRYLIKTRGQQVTLSCSPISGHRSVSWYQQTPGQGLQFLFEYFSETQRNKGNFPGRFSGRQFSNSRSEMNVSTLELGDSALYLCASSSTGQTNTEAFFGQGTRLTVV.

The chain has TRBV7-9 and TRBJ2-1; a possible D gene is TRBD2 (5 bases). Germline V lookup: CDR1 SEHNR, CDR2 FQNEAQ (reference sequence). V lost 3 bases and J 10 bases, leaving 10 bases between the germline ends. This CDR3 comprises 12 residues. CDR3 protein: CASSFGLWEQFF. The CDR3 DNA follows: TGTGCCAGCAGCTTCGGACTGTGGGAGCAGTTCTTC.

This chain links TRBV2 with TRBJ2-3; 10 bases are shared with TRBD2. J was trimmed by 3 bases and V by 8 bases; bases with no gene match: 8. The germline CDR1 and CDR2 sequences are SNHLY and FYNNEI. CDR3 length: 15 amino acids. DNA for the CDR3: TGTGCCAGCTTTGTTAGCGGGGGGCTGACAGATACGCAGTATTTT. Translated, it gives CASFVSGGLTDTQYF.

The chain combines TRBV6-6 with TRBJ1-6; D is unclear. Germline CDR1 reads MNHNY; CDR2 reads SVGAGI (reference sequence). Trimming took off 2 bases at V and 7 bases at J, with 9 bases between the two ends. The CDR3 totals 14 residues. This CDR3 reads CASSYDPKNSPLHF. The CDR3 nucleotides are TGTGCCAGCAGTTACGACCCAAAAAATTCACCCCTCCACTTT.

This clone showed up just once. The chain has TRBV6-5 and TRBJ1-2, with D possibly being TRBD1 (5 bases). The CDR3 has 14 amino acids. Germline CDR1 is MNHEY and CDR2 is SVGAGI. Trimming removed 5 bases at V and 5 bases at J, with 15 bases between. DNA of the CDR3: TGTGCCAGCAGTCTGGGGGGAGTAGATTATGGCTACACCTTC. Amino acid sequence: CASSLGGVDYGYTF.

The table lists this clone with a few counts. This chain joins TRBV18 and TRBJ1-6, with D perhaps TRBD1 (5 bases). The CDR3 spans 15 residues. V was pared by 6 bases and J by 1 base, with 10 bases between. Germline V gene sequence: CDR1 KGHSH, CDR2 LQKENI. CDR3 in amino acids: CASSRDGSYNSPLHF. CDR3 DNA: TGTGCCAGCTCCCGGGACGGATCCTATAATTCACCCCTCCACTTT.

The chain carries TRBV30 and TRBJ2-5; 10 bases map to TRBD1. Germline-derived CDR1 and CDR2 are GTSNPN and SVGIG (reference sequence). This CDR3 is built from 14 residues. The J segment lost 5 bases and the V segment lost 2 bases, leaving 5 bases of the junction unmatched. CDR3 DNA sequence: TGTGCCTGGAGTACGACAGGGGGCGTTGAGACCCAGTACTTC. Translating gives CAWSTTGGVETQYF.

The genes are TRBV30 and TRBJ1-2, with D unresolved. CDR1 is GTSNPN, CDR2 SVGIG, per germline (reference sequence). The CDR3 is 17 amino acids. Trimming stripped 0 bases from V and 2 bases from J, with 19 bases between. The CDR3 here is CAWSVGTSGRYNYGYTF. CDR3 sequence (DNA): TGTGCCTGGAGTGTCGGAACTTCCGGCCGATACAACTATGGCTACACCTTC.